Below, 27 T cell receptor beta chains from the same sample are listed, as sequenced in a study of control samples from healthy donors and cancer patients. Profiled with immunoSEQ multiplex PCR; TCRdb holds only in-frame clones, not every one. The sample holds about 170,000 clones; 93% are singletons and the top ten take roughly 4%. Sequencing was done on a sample of blood. These receptors came from a woman aged 55-70 years in good health.

This sequence joins TRBV10-3 and TRBJ1-1; 7 bases agree with TRBD1. This CDR3 contains 13 residues. Germline V gives CDR1 ENHRY, CDR2 SYGVKD. J gave up 4 bases and V 8 bases, and 7 bases lay outside the gene matches. The DNA for the CDR3 is TGTGCCATCTTAGGGACAGCGAGCACTGAAGCTTTCTTT. Translating gives CAILGTASTEAFF.

The V gene is TRBV6-4, the J gene TRBJ1-1; perhaps TRBD1 as D (6 bases). The CDR3 extends over 18 amino acids. The ends were cut back, 5 bases at V and 3 bases at J, with 25 bases in the middle. Looked up from germline, CDR1 is MRHNA and CDR2 is SNTAGT. The DNA for the CDR3 is TGTGCCAGCAGTTCACACCCGACCGGGGGGGGGCGGGACACTGAAGCTTTCTTT. Translation gives CASSSHPTGGGRDTEAFF.

This clone was seen only a few times. This sequence joins TRBV23-1 and TRBJ1-5, with 10 nucleotides matching TRBD1. TRBV23-1 is treated as an ORF (open reading frame) with a function not yet certain. V gave up 4 bases and J gave up 3 bases; unmatched junction bases: 3. This CDR3 has 15 residues. The CDR3 protein is CASSRDRGYNQPQHF. CDR3 bases: TGCGCCAGCAGTCGGGACAGGGGTTACAATCAGCCCCAGCATTTT.

This clone appeared once. This chain joins TRBV5-1 and TRBJ2-1, with D perhaps matching TRBD1 or TRBD2 (5 bases each). The V gene lost 1 base and the J gene lost 7 bases, with 15 bases spanning the gap. The CDR3 has 15 residues. CDR1 and CDR2 from the germline V gene are SGHRS and YFSETQ. The CDR3 coding sequence is TGCGCCAGCAGCTTGTCCACAGGTTCGGGGAATGAGCAGTTCTTC. Amino acid sequence: CASSLSTGSGNEQFF.

In this sample, this clone turned up once. V gene TRBV5-1 combines with J gene TRBJ2-2; the match to TRBD1 covers 10 bases. V lost 3 bases and J lost 7; bases outside the gene matches: 6. This CDR3 comprises 15 residues. Germline V lookup: CDR1 SGHRS, CDR2 YFSETQ. Here the CDR3 DNA reads TGCGCCAGCAGCTGGTCCGGGACAGGGGTCGGGGAGCTGTTTTTT. It is translated as CASSWSGTGVGELFF.

This sequence joins TRBV28 and TRBJ2-7; 8 bases map to TRBD2. Trimming cost V 4 bases and J 0 bases; bases outside gene matches: 2. The germline gives CDR1 MDHEN, CDR2 SYDVKM. This CDR3 has 14 residues. CDR3 residues: CASSWSGGSYEQYF. The CDR3 DNA follows: TGTGCCAGCAGTTGGAGCGGGGGCTCCTACGAGCAGTACTTC.

V gene TRBV6-5 combines with J gene TRBJ2-2; 7 positions agree with TRBD1. CDR3 length: 15 amino acids. The V gene's germline CDR1 is MNHEY and CDR2 SVGAGI. The V and J ends lost 0 bases and 4 bases, in that order; junction bases with no gene match: 2. Written as DNA, the CDR3 is TGTGCCAGCAGTTACTCACAGGGGTTCACCGGGGAGCTGTTTTTT. This translates into CASSYSQGFTGELFF.

CDR3 sequence reads: CASSLGTEAFF. CDR3 DNA sequence: TGCGCCAGCAGCCTCGGGACGGAAGCTTTCTTT. The J gene is TRBJ1-1, the V gene TRBV10-2; D might be TRBD1 (5 bases). The CDR3 has 11 amino acids. V gave up 6 bases and J gave up 8 bases, with 10 bases separating them. Looked up from germline, CDR1 is WSHSY and CDR2 is SAAADI.

This chain joins TRBV4-3 and TRBJ2-7, with D perhaps matching TRBD1 or TRBD2 (6 bases each). CDR1 LGHNA and CDR2 YSLEER come from the germline V gene. The CDR3 is made up of 17 amino acids. The ends were cut back, 0 bases at V and 5 bases at J, with 20 bases in the middle. The CDR3 spells CASSQETTGAIWDEQYF. The CDR3 DNA is TGCGCCAGCAGCCAAGAAACCACGGGGGCAATTTGGGACGAGCAGTACTTC.

A word on this clone: Other DNA sequences from this sample encode an identical CDR3 as well. The rearrangement links TRBV19 to TRBJ2-5, with TRBD2 identical over 8 bases. Trimming removed 2 bases from V and 3 bases from J; junction bases left unmatched: 2. In germline, CDR1 is LNHDA, CDR2 SQIVND (reference sequence). The CDR3 spans 14 residues. The CDR3 coding sequence is TGTGCCAGTAGTATAAGAGCGGGGGAAGAGACCCAGTACTTC. This sequence encodes CASSIRAGEETQYF.

The chain is built from TRBV5-8 and TRBJ2-5, with D possibly TRBD2 on 6 matching bases. This CDR3 contains 13 residues. V lost 5 bases, J lost 4 bases, and 12 bases lay in between. CDR1 and CDR2 (germline): SGHTS, YDEGEE. This CDR3 reads CASRLRGGETQYF. The CDR3, as DNA: TGTGCCAGCAGGTTACGGGGAGGAGAGACCCAGTACTTC.

Notes on this clone: Within the sample, other DNA sequences also encode this same CDR3. V usage is TRBV10-3 and J usage is TRBJ1-5; D might be TRBD1 (6 bases). CDR3 length: 13 residues. CDR1 is ENHRY, CDR2 SYGVKD, per germline. Trimming pared 2 bases from V and 4 bases from J, leaving 6 bases between. CDR3 nucleotide sequence: TGTGCCATCAGTGAGGACAGGAATCAGCCCCAGCATTTT. Translation gives CAISEDRNQPQHF.

This clone was picked up one time. The V gene is TRBV13, the J gene TRBJ1-2; tentatively, D is TRBD1 (6 bases). This CDR3 is 13 amino acids long. V lost 5 bases and J 8 bases, leaving 15 bases between the germline ends. Looked up from germline, CDR1 is PRHDT and CDR2 is FYEKMQ (reference sequence). CDR3 nucleotide sequence: TGTGCCAGCAGCCTAAACAGGGACGGGGGCTACACCTTC. It encodes CASSLNRDGGYTF.

This clone was found once. The chain uses TRBV2 and TRBJ1-4, with 7 bases that match TRBD1. This CDR3 has 14 residues. Germline assignment: CDR1 SNHLY and CDR2 FYNNEI. J lost 5 bases, V lost 6 bases, and 6 bases had no gene match. This CDR3 is CASRPRGGNEKLFF. CDR3 sequence (DNA): TGTGCCAGCAGACCCAGGGGGGGGAATGAAAAACTGTTTTTT.

The chain employs TRBV19 and TRBJ2-5; 7 positions agree with TRBD2. CDR3 size: 14 residues. After removal of 3 bases from V and 4 bases from J, the junction contained 5 bases not matched to a gene. Germline V lookup: CDR1 LNHDA, CDR2 SQIVND (reference sequence). CDR3 DNA sequence: TGTGCCAGTAGTATTACGGGACTACGAGAGACCCAGTACTTC. Amino acid sequence: CASSITGLRETQYF.

The rearrangement joins TRBV9 to TRBJ1-1; D call uncertain. This CDR3 spans 13 amino acids. Per the germline V gene, CDR1 is SGDLS and CDR2 is YYNGEE. Trimming removed 4 bases from V and 2 bases from J, with 9 bases in between. The CDR3, as DNA: TGTGCCAGCAGCAAACAAATTAACACTGAAGCTTTCTTT. This encodes CASSKQINTEAFF.

V and J are TRBV7-9 and TRBJ1-4; D is undetermined. The CDR3 extends over 16 amino acids. Germline V gene data show CDR1 as SEHNR and CDR2 as FQNEAQ (reference sequence). The V and J ends lost 2 bases and 4 bases respectively, with 14 bases between them. The CDR3 loop reads CASSLLLSASNEKLFF. CDR3 sequence (DNA): TGTGCCAGCAGCTTACTATTGAGCGCAAGTAATGAAAAACTGTTTTTT.

The table lists this clone with a count of one. Other nucleotide sequences from this sample produce the same CDR3. The rearrangement joins TRBV9 to TRBJ2-3, with 8 bases lining up with TRBD1. V lost 4 bases, J lost 3 bases, and 4 bases stayed unmatched. The germline V gene has CDR1 SGDLS and CDR2 YYNGEE. This CDR3 spans 14 amino acids. The CDR3 loop reads CASSTGQGTDTQYF. The CDR3 DNA reads TGTGCCAGCAGCACAGGACAGGGAACAGATACGCAGTATTTT. The whole variable domain, filled in from reference TRBV9 and TRBJ2-3, reads DSGVTQTPKHLITATGQRVTLRCSPRSGDLSVYWYQQSLDQGLQFLIQYYNGEERAKGNILERFSAQQFPDLHSELNLSSLELGDSALYFCASSTGQGTDTQYFGPGTRLTVL.

The chain couples TRBV3-1 (or the pseudogene TRBV3-2) to TRBJ2-7; D unresolved. V was trimmed by 2 bases and J by 1 base, leaving 3 bases between them. The CDR3 has 12 amino acids. Germline CDR1 reads LGHDT; CDR2 reads YNNKEL (reference sequence). This CDR3 is CASSQTSYEQYF. DNA for the CDR3: TGTGCCAGCAGCCAAACTTCCTACGAGCAGTACTTC.

The chain uses TRBV6-5 and TRBJ1-2, with D perhaps matching TRBD1 (5 bases). V lost 4 bases and J lost 3, with 12 bases in between. CDR3 length equals 14 residues. CDR1 is MNHEY, CDR2 SVGAGI, per germline. This CDR3 is CASSWTRRDYGYTF. The CDR3 coding sequence is TGTGCCAGCAGTTGGACACGTCGGGACTATGGCTACACCTTC.

The chain recombines TRBV10-1 with TRBJ2-1, with TRBD1 matching over 10 bases. V lost 2 bases and J lost 2; bases outside the gene matches: 3. Germline V CDR1 and CDR2: WNHNN, SYGVQD (reference sequence). The CDR3 has 16 residues. Written as DNA, the CDR3 is TGCGCCAGCAGTGAGCGACAGGGGGCAACCTACAATGAGCAGTTCTTC. It yields the protein CASSERQGATYNEQFF.

The chain combines TRBV15 with TRBJ1-5; no firm D call. The CDR3 extends over 16 amino acids. V dropped 1 base and J dropped 4 bases, with 14 bases sitting between them. Germline CDR1 and CDR2: LNHNV and YYDKDF (reference sequence). The CDR3 sequence: CATSRGPDAENQPQHF. The CDR3 DNA sequence: TGTGCCACCAGCAGAGGCCCGGACGCCGAAAATCAGCCCCAGCATTTT. The entire variable domain, with the rest obtained from reference TRBV15 and TRBJ1-5, is as follows: DAMVIQNPRYQVTQFGKPVTLSCSQTLNHNVMYWYQQKSSQAPKLLFHYYDKDFNNEADTPDNFQSRRPNTSFCFLDIRSPGLGDTAMYLCATSRGPDAENQPQHFGDGTRLSIL.

The chain is built from TRBV10-3 and TRBJ1-5, with a possible D match to TRBD1 (5 bases). V was cut by 2 bases and J by 3 bases, with 8 bases left in between. Germline-derived CDR1 and CDR2 are ENHRY and SYGVKD. The CDR3 contains 14 residues. In DNA, the CDR3 is TGTGCCATCAGTGAGGCAGGGTTCAATCAGCCCCAGCATTTT. Amino acids: CAISEAGFNQPQHF.

This rearrangement joins TRBV6-1 to TRBJ1-4, with D maybe TRBD1 (5 bases). From germline, CDR1 is MNHNS and CDR2 SASEGT. V was cut by 2 bases and J by 8 bases, with 15 bases left in between. CDR3 length: 15 amino acids. The CDR3: CASSESGAFWEKLFF. The CDR3 nucleotides read TGTGCCAGCAGTGAATCCGGGGCTTTTTGGGAAAAACTGTTTTTT.

The CDR3 bases are TGTGCCAGCAGCTTAGCGGCGGGGGGATACAATGAGCAGTTCTTC. This gives the protein CASSLAAGGYNEQFF. V gene TRBV7-2 combines with J gene TRBJ2-1; 8 bases fit TRBD2. The V gene's germline CDR1 is SGHTA and CDR2 FQGNSA. This CDR3 has 15 amino acids. V lost 0 bases, J lost 4 bases, and 2 bases stayed unmatched. Combining the CDR3 with reference TRBV7-2 and TRBJ2-1 gives the whole variable domain GAGVSQSPSNKVTEKGKDVELRCDPISGHTALYWYRQSLGQGLEFLIYFQGNSAPDKSGLPSDRFSAERTGGSVSTLTIQRTQQEDSAVYLCASSLAAGGYNEQFFGPGTRLTVL.

The V gene is TRBV30, the J gene TRBJ2-5; the D is unclear. This CDR3 has 12 amino acids. Trimming took off 4 bases at V and 3 bases at J, with 9 bases between the two ends. Per the germline V gene, CDR1 is GTSNPN and CDR2 is SVGIG (reference sequence). The CDR3 bases are TGTGCCTGGACATCATCTGAAGAGACCCAGTACTTC. It specifies CAWTSSEETQYF. Variable domain in full (rest from reference TRBV30 and TRBJ2-5): SQTIHQWPATLVQPVGSPLSLECTVEGTSNPNLYWYRQAAGRGLQLLFYSVGIGQISSEVPQNLSASRPQDRQFILSSKKLLLSDSGFYLCAWTSSEETQYFGPGTRLLVL.

In its sample, this clone was seen a few times. The chain joins TRBV19 to TRBJ1-5, with unresolved D. V shed 3 bases and J shed 1 base, with 10 bases lying between them. This CDR3 is 15 amino acids long. Germline assignment: CDR1 LNHDA and CDR2 SQIVND (reference sequence). The CDR3 protein is CASSMGIVSNQPQHF. CDR3 DNA sequence: TGTGCCAGTAGTATGGGTATTGTGAGCAATCAGCCCCAGCATTTT.